Described below is a single T cell receptor beta chain sequence and its context. J lost 2 bases, V lost 10 bases, and 15 bases had no gene match. This CDR3 is 16 amino acids long. Germline loops: CDR1 MNHEY, CDR2 SMNVEV (reference sequence). Flow cytometry had shown expanded CD8+CD57+ cells in the patients chosen for sequencing. These data are taken from a study of CD8+CD57+ T cells in acquired aplastic anemia. Both TCR beta VDJ combination and CDR3 sequence profiling were carried out. Genomic DNA was the template for this profiling. TCRdb itself ran the reads through MiXCR, one entry per CDR3 protein. The table lists about 150,000 distinct CDR3 sequences, about 50% of them singletons.

Specimen: sorted CD4+, CD8+, or CD8+CD57+ T cells (not recorded which) from PBMCs. The receptor's source is a human donor with aplastic anemia. The chain joins TRBV27 to TRBJ2-5; 8 bases are a match to TRBD1. CDR3 bases: TGTGCCACTGCCTCCTGGGACAGGCTAAAACAAGAGACCCAGTACTTC. Translating gives CATASWDRLKQETQYF.